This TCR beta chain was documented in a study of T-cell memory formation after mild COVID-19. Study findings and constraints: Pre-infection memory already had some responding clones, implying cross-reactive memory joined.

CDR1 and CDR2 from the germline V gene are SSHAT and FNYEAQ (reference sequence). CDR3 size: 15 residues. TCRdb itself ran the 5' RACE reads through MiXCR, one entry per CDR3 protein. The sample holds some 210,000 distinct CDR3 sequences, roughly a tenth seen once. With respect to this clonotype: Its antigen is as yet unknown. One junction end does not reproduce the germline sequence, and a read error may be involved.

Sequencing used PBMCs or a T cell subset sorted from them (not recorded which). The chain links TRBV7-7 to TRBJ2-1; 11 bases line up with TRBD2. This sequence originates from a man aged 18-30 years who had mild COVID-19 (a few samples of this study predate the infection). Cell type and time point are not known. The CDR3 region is CASSLEASGGSEQFF. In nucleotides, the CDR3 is TGTGCTAGCAGCTTAGAGGCTAGCGGGGGGAGTGAGCAGTTCTTC.